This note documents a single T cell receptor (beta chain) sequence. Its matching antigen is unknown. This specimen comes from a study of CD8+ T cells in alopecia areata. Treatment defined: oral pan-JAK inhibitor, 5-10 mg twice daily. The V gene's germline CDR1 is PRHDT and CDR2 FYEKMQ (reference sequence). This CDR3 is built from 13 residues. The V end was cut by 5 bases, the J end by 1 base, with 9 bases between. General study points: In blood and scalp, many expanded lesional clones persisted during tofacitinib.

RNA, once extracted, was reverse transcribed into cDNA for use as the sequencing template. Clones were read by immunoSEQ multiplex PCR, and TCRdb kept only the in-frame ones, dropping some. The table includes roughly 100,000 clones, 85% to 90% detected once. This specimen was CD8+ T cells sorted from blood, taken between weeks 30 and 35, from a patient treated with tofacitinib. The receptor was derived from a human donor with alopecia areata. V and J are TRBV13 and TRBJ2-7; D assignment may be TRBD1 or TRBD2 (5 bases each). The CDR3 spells CASSPGRSYEQYF. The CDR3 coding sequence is TGTGCCAGCAGCCCGGGACGTTCCTACGAGCAGTACTTC.